A selection of T cell receptor beta chains follows, all from one sample in a study of blood T cell repertoires in COVID-19. Clones were sequenced by immunoSEQ multiplex PCR, and TCRdb holds only the in-frame ones, with some missing. The sample yields about 140,000 clones, more than 70% seen once. Sequencing was performed on peripheral blood. These receptor sequences come from an older woman with acute or convalescent COVID-19. Each CDR3 is given with its conserved first and last residue. D genes are given only for firm matches. The listing skips clone size in some rows; elsewhere it reads once, few, many or a size class.

J: TRBJ2-2
size: .
D: .
V: TRBV27
length: 16
CDR3: CASSFLGGLNTGELFF
DNA: TGTGCCAGCAGCTTCCTCGGGGGGCTGAACACCGGGGAGCTGTTTTTT

J: TRBJ1-1
size: once
D: .
V: TRBV29-1
length: 13
CDR3: CSVERGQNTEAFF
DNA: TGCAGCGTTGAAAGAGGGCAGAACACTGAAGCTTTCTTT

J: TRBJ1-1
size: .
D: TRBD1
V: TRBV29-1
length: 13
CDR3: CSVSGQGTLEAFF
DNA: TGCAGCGTTTCAGGACAGGGGACCCTTGAGGCTTTCTTT

J: TRBJ2-5
size: .
D: TRBD1
V: TRBV6-5
length: 16
CDR3: CASSYSGQGAQETQYF
DNA: TGTGCCAGCAGTTACTCGGGACAGGGGGCCCAAGAGACCCAGTACTTC

J: TRBJ1-1
size: .
D: TRBD1
V: TRBV19
length: 13
CDR3: CASSATGGSEAFF
DNA: TGTGCCAGTAGCGCGACAGGGGGCAGTGAAGCTTTCTTT

J: TRBJ2-3
size: .
D: TRBD2
V: TRBV5-6
length: 15
CDR3: CASSPTSNPADTQYF
DNA: TGTGCCAGCAGCCCGACTAGCAACCCCGCAGATACGCAGTATTTT

J: TRBJ1-3
size: .
D: TRBD1
V: TRBV2
length: 14
CDR3: CASRWDSSGNTIYF
DNA: TGTGCCAGCAGATGGGACAGCTCTGGAAACACCATATATTTT

J: TRBJ1-1
size: .
D: TRBD1
V: TRBV29-1
length: 14
CDR3: CSASADRRDTEAFF
DNA: TGCAGCGCCAGCGCGGACAGGAGGGACACTGAAGCTTTCTTT

J: TRBJ1-4
size: .
D: TRBD1
V: TRBV6-5
length: 15
CDR3: CASSYRGQGSEKLFF
DNA: TGTGCCAGCAGTTACAGGGGACAGGGTAGTGAAAAACTGTTTTTT

J: TRBJ2-3
size: .
D: .
V: TRBV9
length: 14
CDR3: CASSPGEATDTQYF
DNA: TGTGCCAGCAGCCCTGGGGAGGCCACAGATACGCAGTATTTT

J: TRBJ1-1
size: .
D: .
V: TRBV7-2
length: 14
CDR3: CASSLDRVVSEAFF
DNA: TGTGCCAGCAGCTTAGACAGGGTAGTGTCTGAAGCTTTCTTT

J: TRBJ2-5
size: .
D: TRBD2
V: TRBV5-1
length: 19
CDR3: CASSSGGTSGGRIQETQYF
DNA: TGCGCCAGCAGCTCCGGCGGGACTAGCGGGGGCCGAATCCAAGAGACCCAGTACTTC

J: TRBJ2-5
size: once
D: .
V: TRBV18
length: 13
CDR3: CASSGPGQETQYF
DNA: TGTGCCAGCTCCGGTCCAGGGCAAGAGACCCAGTACTTC

J: TRBJ2-1
size: .
D: .
V: TRBV10-3
length: 11
CDR3: CASRRDNEQFF
DNA: TGTGCCTCCCGCAGGGACAATGAGCAGTTCTTC

J: TRBJ1-5
size: .
D: .
V: TRBV19
length: 14
CDR3: CASNRDYSNQPQHF
DNA: TGTGCCAGTAACAGGGATTACAGCAATCAGCCCCAGCATTTT

J: TRBJ2-5
size: .
D: .
V: TRBV11-2
length: 14
CDR3: CASSPGYVGETQYF
DNA: TGTGCCAGCAGCCCAGGGTACGTGGGGGAGACCCAGTACTTC

J: TRBJ2-3
size: .
D: TRBD2
V: TRBV5-4
length: 16
CDR3: CASSKSGTSGSDTQYF
DNA: TGTGCCAGCAGCAAGTCCGGGACTAGCGGATCAGATACGCAGTATTTT

J: TRBJ2-1
size: .
D: TRBD1
V: TRBV7-2
length: 16
CDR3: CASSFFAGGYVNEQFF
DNA: TGTGCCAGCAGCTTTTTCGCAGGGGGCTACGTTAATGAGCAGTTCTTC

J: TRBJ1-5
size: .
D: .
V: TRBV30
length: 13
CDR3: CACSPGVDQPQHF
DNA: TGTGCCTGTTCCCCAGGTGTAGATCAGCCCCAGCATTTT

J: TRBJ1-6
size: few
D: .
V: TRBV19
length: 19
CDR3: CASSIAAPTGSSYNSPLHF
DNA: TGTGCCAGTAGTATCGCCGCCCCCACAGGGAGCTCCTATAATTCACCCCTCCACTTT

J: TRBJ1-2
size: .
D: TRBD1
V: TRBV30
length: 14
CDR3: CAWGLSGTDYGYTF
DNA: TGTGCCTGGGGTCTTTCTGGGACAGACTATGGCTACACCTTC

J: TRBJ2-1
size: .
D: TRBD2
V: TRBV11-2
length: 16
CDR3: CASSLVRAGGHNEQFF
DNA: TGTGCCAGCAGCTTAGTGAGGGCGGGGGGACACAATGAGCAGTTCTTC

J: TRBJ2-1
size: .
D: .
V: TRBV24-1
length: 13
CDR3: CATSDSKGDRRFF
DNA: TGTGCCACCAGTGATTCTAAGGGGGACCGACGGTTCTTC

J: TRBJ1-1
size: few
D: TRBD1
V: TRBV7-8
length: 16
CDR3: CASSLGYRGRGTEAFF
DNA: TGTGCCAGCAGCTTAGGCTACAGGGGGCGAGGAACTGAAGCTTTCTTT

J: TRBJ1-2
size: .
D: TRBD1
V: TRBV28
length: 14
CDR3: CASSRGQPLHGYTF
DNA: TGTGCCAGCAGCCGGGGACAGCCACTTCATGGCTACACCTTC

J: TRBJ1-2
size: .
D: TRBD1
V: TRBV2
length: 14
CDR3: CASSATGTGGGYTF
DNA: TGTGCCAGCAGCGCTACCGGGACAGGGGGTGGCTACACCTTC

J: TRBJ2-7
size: .
D: .
V: TRBV4-1
length: 15
CDR3: CASSQGRGVGYEQYF
DNA: TGCGCCAGCAGCCAAGGACGGGGAGTCGGCTACGAGCAGTACTTC

J: TRBJ2-5
size: once
D: TRBD2
V: TRBV9
length: 16
CDR3: CASSAASGGARETQYF
DNA: TGTGCCAGCAGCGCCGCTAGCGGGGGGGCGAGAGAGACCCAGTACTTC

J: TRBJ1-2
size: once
D: .
V: TRBV28
length: 11
CDR3: CASSLQGGYTF
DNA: TGTGCCAGCAGTCTCCAGGGCGGCTACACCTTC

J: TRBJ2-1
size: .
D: .
V: TRBV10-2
length: 14
CDR3: CASSEPYSPNEQFF
DNA: TGCGCCAGCAGTGAGCCTTACTCGCCCAATGAGCAGTTCTTC

J: TRBJ1-4
size: .
D: .
V: TRBV29-1
length: 13
CDR3: CSVAGGTNEKLFF
DNA: TGCAGCGTTGCGGGGGGGACTAATGAAAAACTGTTTTTT

J: TRBJ2-5
size: .
D: .
V: TRBV5-1
length: 16
CDR3: CASSLASGLLQETQYF
DNA: TGCGCCAGCAGCTTGGCCTCGGGACTCCTCCAAGAGACCCAGTACTTC

J: TRBJ1-5
size: .
D: .
V: TRBV4-1
length: 15
CDR3: CASSQVGTGNQPQHF
DNA: TGCGCCAGCAGCCAAGTAGGCACAGGGAATCAGCCCCAGCATTTT

J: TRBJ2-3
size: few
D: .
V: TRBV13
length: 15
CDR3: CASSLGRTSTDTQYF
DNA: TGTGCCAGCAGCTTAGGTAGGACTAGCACAGATACGCAGTATTTT

J: TRBJ2-2
size: .
D: TRBD1
V: TRBV6-5
length: 15
CDR3: CASFPDRGHTGELFF
DNA: TGTGCCAGCTTTCCAGACAGGGGTCACACCGGGGAGCTGTTTTTT

J: TRBJ2-7
size: .
D: TRBD2
V: TRBV10-1
length: 14
CDR3: CASLQRGPFYEQYF
DNA: TGCGCCAGCCTCCAGCGGGGACCCTTCTACGAGCAGTACTTC

J: TRBJ1-1
size: .
D: TRBD1
V: TRBV18
length: 13
CDR3: CASSAGGSTEAFF
DNA: TGTGCCAGCTCAGCAGGGGGGAGCACTGAAGCTTTCTTT

J: TRBJ1-3
size: .
D: .
V: TRBV3-1/TRBV3-2
length: 16
CDR3: CASSLRTGSSGNTIYF
DNA: TGTGCCAGCAGCCTCCGGACGGGAAGCTCTGGAAACACCATATATTTT

J: TRBJ2-5
size: .
D: .
V: TRBV5-1
length: 14
CDR3: CASSLGAAQETQYF
DNA: TGCGCCAGCAGCTTGGGGGCAGCTCAAGAGACCCAGTACTTC

J: TRBJ2-3
size: .
D: TRBD1
V: TRBV5-1
length: 16
CDR3: CASSSRKTGSTDTQYF
DNA: TGCGCCAGCAGCTCCCGGAAGACAGGGAGCACAGATACGCAGTATTTT

J: TRBJ2-3
size: once
D: TRBD1
V: TRBV28
length: 12
CDR3: CASSPGTEESYF
DNA: TGTGCCAGCAGCCCCGGGACAGAAGAGAGTTATTTT

J: TRBJ1-2
size: .
D: .
V: TRBV28
length: 15
CDR3: CASSHARGSNYGYTF
DNA: TGTGCCAGCAGTCATGCGCGTGGGAGTAACTATGGCTACACCTTC

J: TRBJ2-5
size: once
D: .
V: TRBV6-5
length: 13
CDR3: CASSRSNQETQYF
DNA: TGTGCCAGCAGTCGGAGCAATCAAGAGACCCAGTACTTC

J: TRBJ1-5
size: .
D: TRBD1
V: TRBV28
length: 15
CDR3: CASRTGGGASQPQHF
DNA: TGTGCCAGCAGGACAGGGGGAGGTGCAAGTCAGCCCCAGCATTTT

J: TRBJ1-2
size: once
D: TRBD1
V: TRBV10-3
length: 13
CDR3: CAIRRQGEGGYTF
DNA: TGTGCCATCAGGCGACAGGGGGAGGGTGGCTACACCTTC